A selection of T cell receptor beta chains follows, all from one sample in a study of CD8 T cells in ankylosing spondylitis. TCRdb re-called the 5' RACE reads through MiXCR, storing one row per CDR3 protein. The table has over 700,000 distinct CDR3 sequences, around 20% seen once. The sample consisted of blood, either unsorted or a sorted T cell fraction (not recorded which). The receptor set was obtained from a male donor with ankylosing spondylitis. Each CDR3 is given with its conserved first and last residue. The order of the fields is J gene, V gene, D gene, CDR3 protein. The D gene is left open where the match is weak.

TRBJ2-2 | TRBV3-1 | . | CASSQRVGELFF
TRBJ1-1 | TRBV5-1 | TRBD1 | CASSLGRTGDLGTEAFF
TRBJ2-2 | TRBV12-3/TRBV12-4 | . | CASSFLFSTRPGELFF
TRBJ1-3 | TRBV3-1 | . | CASSQLSGNTIYF
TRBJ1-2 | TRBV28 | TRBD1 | CASRPLAGGKLDGYTF
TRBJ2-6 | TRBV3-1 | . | CASTEGGSGANVLTF
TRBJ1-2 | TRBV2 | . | CASSSTGTNGYTF
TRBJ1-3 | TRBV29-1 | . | CSVRGIWGNTIYF
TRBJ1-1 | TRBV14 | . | CASSQDAWGYGEAFF
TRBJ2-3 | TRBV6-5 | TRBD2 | CASSYNPRSGRSTDTQYF
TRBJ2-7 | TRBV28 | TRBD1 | CAIRTGGYEQYF
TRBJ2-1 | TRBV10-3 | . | CAISDEGQGFF
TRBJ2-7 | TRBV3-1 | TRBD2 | CASSPWDSGGQYF
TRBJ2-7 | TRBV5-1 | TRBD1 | CASAGDRGNYEQYF
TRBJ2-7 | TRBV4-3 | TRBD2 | CASSLGLVSEQYF
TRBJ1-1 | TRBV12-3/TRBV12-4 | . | CASSAHDRPNTEAFF